One and the same sample provided the 29 T cell receptor beta chains below, sequenced in a study of regulatory T cells in long-lasting Graves disease. Both iRepertoire HTBI primers and Arm-PCR of CDR3 regions were used to build the TCR beta libraries. TCRdb re-analysed the multiplex PCR reads in MiXCR, keeping a single row per CDR3 protein. Among about 530,000 distinct CDR3 sequences listed, 15% to 20% were seen once. Time point indicated: newly diagnosed GD, antithyroid drugs for less than 3 months. PBMC RNA was the source of the TCR library. The data were also submitted as part of a second study, on T cells in Graves' hyperthyroidism and ophthalmopathy.

This material consisted of peripheral blood mononuclear cells (PBMCs), taken at new diagnosis, from a patient treated with antithyroid drugs. Every receptor here comes from a woman aged 35-65 years with Graves disease.

This clonotype was seen only a few times. This chain links TRBV27 with TRBJ2-6, with no clear D. Germline loops: CDR1 MNHEY, CDR2 SMNVEV (reference sequence). Trimming removed 3 bases at V and 2 bases at J, with 8 bases between. This CDR3 is built from 15 residues. CDR3 in amino acids: CASSFSLAGANVLTF. CDR3 in DNA: TGTGCCAGCAGTTTCTCCCTAGCTGGGGCCAACGTCCTGACTTTC.

This clonotype occurred a few times. CDR3 sequence: CATSDPGTGGTGELFF. As DNA, the CDR3 is TGTGCCACCAGTGATCCCGGGACAGGGGGCACCGGGGAGCTGTTTTTT. This chain connects TRBV24-1 to TRBJ2-2; 11 bases are a match to TRBD1. The CDR3 totals 16 residues. Trimming removed 3 bases from V and 4 bases from J; junction bases left unmatched: 3. CDR1 and CDR2 from the germline V gene are KGHDR and SFDVKD.

This clonotype was counted a few times. The chain joins TRBV3-1 to TRBJ1-5; 8 bases map to TRBD1. Germline V gives CDR1 LGHDT, CDR2 YNNKEL (reference sequence). V gave up 1 base and J gave up 6 bases; unmatched junction bases: 11. The CDR3 runs to 17 residues. In DNA form, the CDR3 reads TGTGCCAGCAGCCAAGCCTACAGGGGGGAGTTGGGTCAGCCCCAGCATTTT. This translates into CASSQAYRGELGQPQHF.

The J gene is TRBJ2-5, the V gene TRBV4-1, with D perhaps assigned TRBD1 or TRBD2 (5 bases each). Trimming took off 2 bases at V and 5 bases at J, with 12 bases between the two ends. The CDR3 loop spans 14 amino acids. Per the germline V gene, CDR1 is MGHRA and CDR2 is YSYEKL. The CDR3 loop reads CASSQPGTRETQYF. The CDR3 nucleotides read TGCGCCAGCAGCCAACCTGGGACGCGGGAGACCCAGTACTTC.

There are many counts of this clonotype. The chain recombines TRBV7-8 with TRBJ1-2; D gene ambiguous. Trimming took off 5 bases at V and 0 bases at J, with 13 bases between the two ends. CDR3 length: 15 amino acids. Germline V gene lookup returns CDR1 SGHVS and CDR2 FQNEAQ. The CDR3 nucleotides read TGTGCCAGCAGCATTTATGGAGGACCTAACTATGGCTACACCTTC. Protein sequence: CASSIYGGPNYGYTF.

This clonotype was counted ten times or more. This chain joins TRBV30 and TRBJ1-5; D is perhaps TRBD1 (6 bases). Germline CDR1 is GTSNPN and CDR2 is SVGIG (reference sequence). CDR3 length: 14 amino acids. V was shortened by 0 bases and J by 2 bases, with 8 bases between the two germline ends. This CDR3 reads CAWSVGAGNQPQHF. CDR3 nucleotides: TGTGCCTGGAGTGTGGGGGCAGGCAATCAGCCCCAGCATTTT.

The V gene is TRBV9, the J gene TRBJ2-2; perhaps TRBD1 as D (6 bases). The CDR3 consists of 16 residues. Germline assignment: CDR1 SGDLS and CDR2 YYNGEE. V lost 2 bases and J lost 0, with 11 bases in between. The CDR3 loop reads CASSVGAKTNTGELFF. The CDR3 DNA reads TGTGCCAGCAGCGTGGGGGCGAAGACGAACACCGGGGAGCTGTTTTTT.

This clonotype has ten or more counts. This chain uses TRBV12-3 or TRBV12-4 with TRBJ1-4; D gene uncertain. Between the trimmed V and J ends, which lost 3 bases and 0 bases, there was a span of 5 bases. CDR3 length equals 14 residues. CDR3 amino acids: CASSLAATNEKLFF. The CDR3 nucleotides read TGTGCCAGCAGTTTGGCAGCAACTAATGAAAAACTGTTTTTT.

This clonotype turned up a few times. The rearrangement joins TRBV6-2 or TRBV6-3 to TRBJ1-5, with a weak D call TRBD1 (5 bases). Trimming shortened V by 5 bases and J by 0 bases, and 14 bases separated the two germline ends. Germline V CDR1 and CDR2: MNHEY, SVGEGT. The CDR3 extends over 16 amino acids. The CDR3 sequence is CASSGGRGISNQPQHF. The CDR3, as DNA: TGTGCCAGCAGTGGGGGTCGAGGTATTAGCAATCAGCCCCAGCATTTT.

There are many counts of this clonotype. The chain has TRBV12-3 or TRBV12-4 and TRBJ1-5, with D tentatively TRBD1 (6 bases). There are 14 residues in the CDR3. The germline V and J ends were trimmed by 6 bases and 5 bases, with 14 bases remaining between them. As DNA, the CDR3 is TGTGCCAGCAGCCCGGGACACCTCGATCAGCCCCAGCATTTT. Its protein is CASSPGHLDQPQHF.

This clonotype was counted between two and nine times. The V gene is TRBV6-2 or TRBV6-3, the J gene TRBJ1-1, with no clear D. Between the trimmed V and J ends, which lost 6 bases and 7 bases, there was a span of 12 bases. There are 12 residues in the CDR3. CDR1 and CDR2 from the germline V gene are MNHEY and SVGEGT. The CDR3 protein is CASRRDKLEAFF. The CDR3 DNA reads TGTGCCAGCAGGCGGGATAAACTTGAAGCTTTCTTT.

This clonotype was seen many times. This sequence joins TRBV15 and TRBJ1-1, with a weak D call TRBD1 (6 bases). This CDR3 has 14 amino acids. Germline loops: CDR1 LNHNV, CDR2 YYDKDF (reference sequence). Trimming pared 2 bases from V and 1 base from J, leaving 8 bases between. The CDR3 bases are TGTGCCACCAGCAGAAGACAGGAGAACACTGAAGCTTTCTTT. Its translation is CATSRRQENTEAFF.

This clonotype was seen a handful of times. A much larger clone differs from this one at a single base, so this may be a read error. This chain uses TRBV20-1 with TRBJ1-6; D unclear. CDR1 and CDR2 from the germline V gene are DFQATT and SNEGSKA (reference sequence). The CDR3 is made up of 12 amino acids. The CDR3 DNA sequence: TGCAGTGCTAGAGGGGGTGGGTCACCCCCCCACTTT. Amino acids: CSARGGGSPPHF.

The gene calls are TRBV20-1 and TRBJ1-2; D gene uncertain. Trimming left V 3 bases short and J 6 bases short, with 23 bases between. CDR1 and CDR2 (germline): DFQATT, SNEGSKA (reference sequence). This CDR3 comprises 16 residues. CDR3 loop: CSARVSRWEWEDGYTF. CDR3 DNA sequence: TGCAGTGCTAGGGTTTCGAGGTGGGAGTGGGAGGATGGCTACACCTTC.

This chain connects TRBV19 to TRBJ2-1, with a weak D call TRBD1 (6 bases). The germline V gene encodes CDR1 LNHDA and CDR2 SQIVND (reference sequence). The CDR3 has 11 amino acids. V was cut by 10 bases and J by 7 bases, with 11 bases left in between. The CDR3 DNA reads as TGTGCCACTACTACAGGGAATGAGCAGTTCTTC. It codes for CATTTGNEQFF.

This clonotype was seen more than once but under ten times. The chain recombines TRBV6-1 with TRBJ1-2; no clear D gene. Germline CDR1 MNHNS, CDR2 SASEGT. This CDR3 region has 11 residues. Trimming took off 2 bases at V and 7 bases at J, with 5 bases between the two ends. CDR3 loop: CASSESPGYTF. The DNA of the CDR3 is TGTGCCAGCAGTGAATCCCCTGGCTACACCTTC.

The V gene is TRBV7-9, the J gene TRBJ1-4; a possible D gene is TRBD1 (6 bases). Trimming removed 0 bases from V and 3 bases from J, with 8 bases in between. The germline gives CDR1 SEHNR, CDR2 FQNEAQ (reference sequence). The CDR3 has 15 residues. The CDR3 protein is CASSLAAGANEKLFF. The CDR3 bases are TGTGCCAGCAGCTTAGCCGCAGGGGCTAATGAAAAACTGTTTTTT.

This clonotype was counted many times. This chain connects TRBV5-5 to TRBJ2-1; no firm D call. The V and J ends lost 4 bases and 9 bases respectively, with 8 bases between them. CDR1 is SGHKS, CDR2 YYEKEE, per germline (reference sequence). CDR3 size: 11 residues. CDR3 amino acids: CASSPFGEQFF. CDR3 DNA sequence: TGTGCCAGCAGCCCCTTTGGTGAGCAGTTCTTC.

This clonotype was observed at least ten times. The chain couples TRBV5-1 to TRBJ2-7, with a weak D call TRBD2 (6 bases). Germline V gene data show CDR1 as SGHRS and CDR2 as YFSETQ. Deletions cut 4 bases from V and 2 bases from J, with 16 bases between. The CDR3 covers 15 residues. The CDR3 DNA sequence: TGCGCCAGCAGCCCAGGTGGGACTCCTACCTACGAGCAGTACTTC. This codes for CASSPGGTPTYEQYF.

In this sample, this clonotype turned up many times. The V and J genes are TRBV6-9 and TRBJ2-7, with D perhaps matching TRBD1 (5 bases). V lost 3 bases and J 7 bases, leaving 19 bases between the germline ends. There are 15 residues in the CDR3. The V gene's germline CDR1 is MNHGY and CDR2 SVAAGI. DNA for the CDR3: TGTGCCAGCAGTTACGCCCACGATACCCAGGGTGAGCAGTACTTC. As protein: CASSYAHDTQGEQYF.

The genes are TRBV12-3 or TRBV12-4 and TRBJ1-5; possibly TRBD1 for D (6 bases). Trimming took 5 bases from V and 6 from J, leaving 14 bases between them. The CDR3 covers 14 residues. CDR3 residues: CASSRNQGSQPQHF. The CDR3 DNA is TGTGCCAGCAGTCGAAATCAGGGGAGTCAGCCCCAGCATTTT.

This chain joins TRBV20-1 and TRBJ2-7; D not certain. The CDR3 consists of 11 residues. Germline V gene data show CDR1 as DFQATT and CDR2 as SNEGSKA (reference sequence). The V gene lost 5 bases and the J gene lost 0 bases, with 5 bases spanning the gap. CDR3 loop: CSALDSYEQYF. The CDR3 DNA is TGCAGTGCTTTGGACTCCTACGAGCAGTACTTC.

The chain has TRBV6-1 and TRBJ1-1; TRBD1 might be the D (5 bases). The CDR3 is 16 amino acids. The germline V gene has CDR1 MNHNS and CDR2 SASEGT. Trimming took off 8 bases at V and 2 bases at J, with 21 bases between the two ends. The CDR3 DNA follows: TGTGCCAGCGGCCGGGGCATCTGGAAATCTAACACTGAAGCTTTCTTT. Translating gives CASGRGIWKSNTEAFF.

This clonotype was observed a few times. The CDR3 here is CASSIGLAGTDTQYF. CDR3 nucleotides: TGTGCCAGTAGTATCGGGTTGGCGGGCACAGATACGCAGTATTTT. The genes are TRBV19 and TRBJ2-3; no clear D gene. The V and J ends lost 3 bases and 1 base respectively, with 11 bases between them. The germline V gene encodes CDR1 LNHDA and CDR2 SQIVND (reference sequence). This CDR3 has 15 residues.

J is TRBJ1-2 and V is TRBV7-2; perhaps TRBD1 as D (5 bases). The CDR3 extends over 14 amino acids. Germline V gives CDR1 SGHTA, CDR2 FQGNSA. Trimming shortened V by 2 bases and J by 1 base, and 8 bases separated the two germline ends. This chain's CDR3 is CASSLRDLNYGYTF. The CDR3 DNA reads TGTGCCAGCAGCTTACGGGACCTTAACTATGGCTACACCTTC.

This clonotype was counted at least ten times. This chain links TRBV7-9 with TRBJ1-2; maybe TRBD1 (5 bases). The CDR3 has 15 residues. Per the germline V gene, CDR1 is SEHNR and CDR2 is FQNEAQ (reference sequence). V was cut by 2 bases and J by 6 bases, with 16 bases left in between. CDR3 bases: TGTGCCAGCAGCTTATGGGAGGCGGGGACCAATGGCTACACCTTC. As protein: CASSLWEAGTNGYTF.

The chain is built from TRBV14 and TRBJ2-7; a possible D gene is TRBD2 (5 bases). V lost 0 bases and J lost 7, with 10 bases in between. Germline CDR1 is SGHDN and CDR2 is FVKESK. CDR3 length equals 13 residues. The CDR3 region has the DNA TGTGCCAGCAGCCAAGAATCCCCGGGGGAGCAGTACTTC. Protein product: CASSQESPGEQYF.

The chain is built from TRBV28 and TRBJ2-7; D unclear. V was clipped by 5 bases and J by 2 bases, with 13 bases between them. Germline loops: CDR1 MDHEN, CDR2 SYDVKM. The CDR3 runs to 14 residues. CDR3 DNA sequence: TGTGCCAGCAGTCCCTGGGCCGGAGCCTACGAGCAGTACTTC. This codes for CASSPWAGAYEQYF. Variable domain in full (rest from reference TRBV28 and TRBJ2-7): DVKVTQSSRYLVKRTGEKVFLECVQDMDHENMFWYRQDPGLGLRLIYFSYDVKMKEKGDIPEGYSVSREKKERFSLILESASTNQTSMYLCASSPWAGAYEQYFGPGTRLTVT.

This clonotype was detected only a few times. The chain has TRBV2 and TRBJ2-5; TRBD2 aligns across 7 bases. This CDR3 is 14 amino acids long. V lost 5 bases, J lost 3 bases, and 6 bases stayed unmatched. Germline V gene data show CDR1 as SNHLY and CDR2 as FYNNEI. The chain's CDR3 is CASSSGGLKETQYF. In nucleotides, the CDR3 is TGTGCCAGCAGTTCCGGGGGGTTGAAAGAGACCCAGTACTTC.